The present T cell receptor beta chain was sequenced within a study of blood T cell repertoires in COVID-19 (dated by TCRdb to 2020 to 2021). Background on the whole study: Collaborator samples came from the United States, Italy and Spain and covered acute and convalescent phases of COVID-19. The dataset comprised deeply sampled blood TCRbeta repertoires from subjects exposed to, actively infected with, or recovered from COVID-19. HLA class I and class II types, where available, came from metadata supplied by the sample provider rather than from assay-based typing. Sample metadata almost always included a de-identified subject ID, COVID-19 status, age in years and sex. The repertoires were made available in a free public database intended to serve as a resource for research on the immune response to SARS-CoV-2. The material from the prospective study consisted of cDNA or gDNA derived from T cells, B-cell-depleted T cells, or PBMCs. The samples were drawn from two sources: the first 160 participants of the ongoing ImmuneRACE study, and fewer than 1,500 subjects contributed by 6 global collaborators.

Collaborating institutions collected whole blood in K2EDTA tubes following their own protocols. For TCRbeta analysis, collaborators shipped samples as frozen whole blood, isolated PBMCs, or DNA extracted from either of those sample types. A remark on this clone: The target of this receptor is not known. No base-level quality is on record; no much larger clone is a single base apart.

General findings and caveats noted by the study authors: The quantity of clinical and demographic metadata differed by source and by participant and was supplied without curation.

The CDR3 spans 15 residues, from the cysteine through the phenylalanine. Just the 45-base CDR3 DNA is kept, in frame starting at base 1. CDR1 is given as MNHEY and CDR2 as SVGAGI, both from the germline V gene. Here V drops 7 bases and J drops 3 bases, and the junction holds 9 bases not matched to any gene. TCRbeta CDR3 regions were amplified from genomic DNA using the immunoSEQ Assay, a bias-controlled multiplex PCR. The original methods were these. Nucleated cell counts per sample were estimated from amplification of reference gene primers within the assay. Sequence reads were collapsed and filtered to measure the absolute abundance of every unique TCRbeta CDR3 rearrangement. For each sample, productive Simpson clonality was calculated as the square root of Simpson's diversity index over productive rearrangements. In TCRdb, the immuneACCESS table is reduced to in-frame sequences with V and J assigned. These tables do not hold every clone; where another copy was compared, an unresolved V gene accounts for under half, and the others remain unexplained. That table gives V, J and clone size, and the DNA gave D and trimming. The sample table records a few hundred thousand clones; 65% to 90% of these occur just once. 9.7% of the sample rests with the top ten.

This receptor was obtained from a man in his forties or fifties with active or convalescent COVID-19. The sequencing input was peripheral blood. The chain is assembled from TRBV6-5 and TRBJ2-7; TRBD2 fits 10 bases in the junction. The CDR3 sequence is CASNPTSGFGYEQYF. The bases are TGTGCCAGCAACCCGACTAGCGGGTTTGGCTACGAGCAGTACTTC.